The entry that follows covers one T cell receptor beta chain sequence. The sample originates from a study of cytomegalovirus exposure and HLA in healthy donors. The CDR3 has 16 amino acids. V was pared by 1 base and J by 3 bases, with 6 bases of the junction left unmatched. Germline V CDR1 and CDR2: SNHLY, FYNNEI. The PCR ran on 60 Vbeta and 13 Jbeta primers. Using immunoSEQ multiplex PCR, the repertoire was profiled, and TCRdb retains in-frame clones only, with some absent. The table shows 11,000 to 15,000 clones, with roughly 63% occurring only once. This clonotype was sampled from a woman in her forties or fifties in good health and CMV-seropositive. V and J are TRBV2 and TRBJ2-4; 7 bases fit TRBD1. The sample consisted of PBMCs. CDR3 loop: CASSEEGASVKNIQYF. In DNA form, the CDR3 reads TGTGCCAGCAGTGAAGAGGGGGCATCAGTCAAAAACATTCAGTACTTC.